This T cell receptor (beta chain) was retrieved from a study of CD8+CD57+ T cells in acquired aplastic anemia. CDR3 length: 14 residues. Germline V gives CDR1 MRHNA, CDR2 SNTAGT. The V end lost 0 bases, the J end lost 5 bases, and 10 bases lay between the germline ends. Ten or more counts support this clonotype. What it recognizes is unknown. TCR beta VDJ and CDR3 profiling used genomic DNA as template. Using its own MiXCR run on the reads, TCRdb lists one record per CDR3 protein. The data hold over 150,000 distinct CDR3 sequences, with about 52% observed a single time. Those patients picked for sequencing had displayed CD8+CD57+ cell expansion on flow cytometry. Study findings and constraints: Common to patients and controls were twenty-nine CD8+ CDR3 sequences.

The sequencing sample was made of sorted CD4+, CD8+, or CD8+CD57+ T cells (not recorded which) from PBMCs. This sequence originates from a human donor with aplastic anemia. The chain employs TRBV6-4 and TRBJ1-1; possibly TRBD1 for D (6 bases). For the CDR3, the DNA is TGTGCCAGCAGTGACTCGCCCGGGACAACTGAAGCTTTCTTT. This encodes CASSDSPGTTEAFF.